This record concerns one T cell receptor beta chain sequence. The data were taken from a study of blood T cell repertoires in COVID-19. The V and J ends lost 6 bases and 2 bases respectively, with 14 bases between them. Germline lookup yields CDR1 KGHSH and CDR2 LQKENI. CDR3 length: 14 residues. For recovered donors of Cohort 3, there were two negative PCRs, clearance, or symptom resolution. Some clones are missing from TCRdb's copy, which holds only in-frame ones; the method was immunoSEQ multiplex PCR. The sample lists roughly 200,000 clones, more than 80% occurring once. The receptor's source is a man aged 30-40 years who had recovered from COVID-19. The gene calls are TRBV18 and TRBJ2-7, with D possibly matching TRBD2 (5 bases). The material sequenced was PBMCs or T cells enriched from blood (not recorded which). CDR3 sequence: CASSPREKPYEQYF. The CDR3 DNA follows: TGTGCCAGCTCCCCTCGGGAAAAACCCTACGAGCAGTACTTC.